The 23 T cell receptor beta chains listed next were all sequenced from one sample in a study of T cells in Graves' hyperthyroidism and ophthalmopathy. Researchers took RNA transcripts and amplified the TCR beta CDR3 regions from them. First-round RT-PCR with HTBI primers amplified the TCR CDR3 region. Each CDR3 protein is one row after TCRdb ran MiXCR on the multiplex PCR reads. The sample gives about 320,000 distinct CDR3 sequences, approximately 16% of which show up once; around 33% is in the top ten. Sequencing was done on a sample of blood. The source of these receptors is a man aged 25 to 40 with Graves' hyperthyroidism.

There are many counts of this clonotype. V and J are TRBV20-1 and TRBJ1-2; D not certain. This CDR3 region has 14 residues. CDR1 is DFQATT and CDR2 is SNEGSKA in the germline V gene (reference sequence). V dropped 3 bases and J dropped 8 bases, with 19 bases sitting between them. The CDR3 DNA sequence: TGCAGTGCTAGTCTCGGCAGCGGGGTGGGGGGCTACACCTTC. Translating it yields CSASLGSGVGGYTF.

The genes are TRBV11-3 and TRBJ2-7, with 8 nucleotides matching TRBD1. The J call may not be correct, given that the DNA end is closer to TRBJ2-1. CDR3 length: 14 residues. Germline lookup yields CDR1 SGHNT and CDR2 YENEEA. CDR3 DNA: TGTGCCAGCAGCTTCAGGGGGCGCGGGTACGAGCAGTTCTTC. Amino acids: CASSFRGRGYEQFF.

At least ten counts were recorded for this clonotype. The chain couples TRBV12-5 to TRBJ1-1, with no clear D. CDR3 size: 13 residues. From germline, CDR1 is LGHNT and CDR2 FRNRAP. V was clipped by 2 bases and J by 11 bases, with 15 bases between them. In DNA form, the CDR3 reads TGTGCTAGTGGTTTGCTATCAGACCCGAGGGCTTTCTTT. This codes for CASGLLSDPRAFF. Looking up the rest from reference TRBV12-5 and TRBJ1-1 gives the full variable domain: DARVTQTPRHKVTEMGQEVTMRCQPILGHNTVFWYRQTMMQGLELLAYFRNRAPLDDSGMPKDRFSAEMPDATLATLKIQPSEPRDSAVYFCASGLLSDPRAFFGQGTRLTVV.

The table lists this clonotype with a few counts. The chain has TRBV11-3 and TRBJ2-3; D might be TRBD1 or TRBD2, each matching 5 bases. The CDR3 has 15 residues. V lost 5 bases to trimming and J lost 3 bases, with 15 bases between them. Germline values: CDR1 SGHNT, CDR2 YENEEA. Here the CDR3 DNA reads TGTGCCAGCAGCCCGGGACCGCAGGGTACAGATACGCAGTATTTT. Amino acids: CASSPGPQGTDTQYF.

As to this clonotype: This sequence may be a read error, since a much larger clone differs from it by one base. V usage is TRBV20-1 and J usage is TRBJ2-7; possible D gene TRBD2, 5 bases. This CDR3 region has 14 residues. Per the germline V gene, CDR1 is DFQATT and CDR2 is SNEGSKA (reference sequence). The CDR3 reads CRARTASLSYEQYF. The CDR3 DNA follows: TGCCGTGCTAGGACTGCCTCCTTGAGCTACGAGCAGTACTTC.

The chain couples TRBV20-1 to TRBJ1-1, with 8 positions matching TRBD1. The CDR3 is made up of 13 amino acids. V lost 4 bases to trimming and J lost 2 bases; unmatched junction nucleotides: 3. The germline V gene encodes CDR1 DFQATT and CDR2 SNEGSKA (reference sequence). CDR3 loop: CSATGGSNTEAFF. Here the CDR3 DNA reads TGCAGTGCTACAGGGGGCTCTAACACTGAAGCTTTCTTT.

This chain joins TRBV11-2 and TRBJ2-1, with D possibly being TRBD2 (6 bases). CDR3 size: 15 residues. The germline CDR1 and CDR2 sequences are SGHAT and FQNNGV. Trimming removed 5 bases from V and 9 bases from J, with 20 bases in between. The CDR3 nucleotides read TGTGCCAGCAGCGGCGGGGACTCGCTCATTCGTGAGCAGTTCTTC. Its protein product is CASSGGDSLIREQFF.

The rearrangement joins TRBV20-1 to TRBJ2-3, with TRBD2 matching over 7 bases. V shed 2 bases and J 1 base; nucleotides not matched to a gene: 3. Germline V gene sequence: CDR1 DFQATT, CDR2 SNEGSKA (reference sequence). The CDR3 is made up of 14 amino acids. CDR3 coding DNA: TGCAGTGCTAGACCGCTAGCGGGCACAGATACGCAGTATTTT. Amino acids: CSARPLAGTDTQYF.

This clonotype was picked up many times. This sequence joins TRBV10-3 and TRBJ2-1, with D maybe TRBD2 (6 bases). The CDR3 loop spans 16 amino acids. Germline V gives CDR1 ENHRY, CDR2 SYGVKD. Trimming removed 3 bases at V and 4 bases at J, with 16 bases between. The CDR3 DNA follows: TGTGCCATCAGTGAAACGGGGGAGGAGGGGTACAATGAGCAGTTCTTC. Protein sequence: CAISETGEEGYNEQFF.

The CDR3 spells CSVQKGTGEDQPQHF. CDR3 bases: TGCAGCGTCCAAAAGGGGACAGGAGAAGACCAGCCCCAGCATTTT. The V and J genes are TRBV29-1 and TRBJ1-5, with 8 bases identical to TRBD1. CDR3 length equals 15 residues. The V and J ends lost 6 bases and 7 bases, in that order; junction bases with no gene match: 14. Germline V gene sequence: CDR1 SQVTM, CDR2 ANQGSEA.

This clonotype was detected many times. The chain combines TRBV2 with TRBJ2-1, with TRBD2 as a possible D gene (5 bases). Germline CDR1 reads SNHLY; CDR2 reads FYNNEI. V lost 4 bases to trimming and J lost 9 bases, with 10 bases between them. There are 12 residues in the CDR3. CDR3: CASSARRAEQFF. CDR3 DNA sequence: TGTGCCAGCAGTGCTAGGCGGGCTGAGCAGTTCTTC.

In its sample, this clonotype was seen many times. The rearrangement joins TRBV27 to TRBJ1-1, with D possibly matching TRBD1 (6 bases). The V and J ends lost 1 base and 3 bases respectively, with 18 bases between them. The V gene's germline CDR1 is MNHEY and CDR2 SMNVEV (reference sequence). There are 17 residues in the CDR3. The CDR3, as DNA: TGTGCCAGCAGTTTATACGGGGGGCTCTTGGTCGACACTGAAGCTTTCTTT. The encoded protein is CASSLYGGLLVDTEAFF.

This clonotype has a count of ten or more. The chain joins TRBV6-1 to TRBJ1-1; no clear D. The CDR3 has 15 amino acids. Between the trimmed V and J ends, which lost 5 bases and 0 bases, there was a span of 13 bases. Per germline, CDR1 MNHNS and CDR2 SASEGT. CDR3 sequence (DNA): TGTGCCAGCAGTCCTGGACGGCTCATGAACACTGAAGCTTTCTTT. Its translation: CASSPGRLMNTEAFF.

This clonotype was detected many times. This chain uses TRBV12-3 or TRBV12-4 with TRBJ2-7, with 10 bases aligning to TRBD2. This CDR3 has 15 amino acids. The V segment lost 5 bases and the J segment 3 bases; nucleotides outside the gene matches: 7. DNA for the CDR3: TGTGCCAGCAGTCCACCGACTAGCGGGTACTACGAGCAGTACTTC. This sequence encodes CASSPPTSGYYEQYF.

In this sample, this clonotype turned up many times. The chain uses TRBV6-1 and TRBJ1-1; tentatively, D is TRBD1 (6 bases). Germline values: CDR1 MNHNS, CDR2 SASEGT. Trimming stripped 6 bases from V and 7 bases from J, with 18 bases between. The CDR3 has 14 residues. CDR3 amino acids: CASRKVLQGGEAFF. CDR3 nucleotide sequence: TGTGCCAGCAGAAAAGTGTTACAGGGCGGTGAAGCTTTCTTT.

This clonotype showed up many times. Here the CDR3 reads CASRPSLASYNEQFF. The CDR3 nucleotides are TGTGCCAGCAGACCTTCTCTGGCCTCCTACAATGAGCAGTTCTTC. The chain has TRBV6-1 and TRBJ2-1; D ambiguous. The CDR3 runs 15 residues. CDR1 is MNHNS, CDR2 SASEGT, per germline. Trimming took 6 bases from V and 0 from J, leaving 12 bases between them.

This chain connects TRBV24-1 to TRBJ2-5, with D tentatively TRBD2 (6 bases). V was trimmed by 12 bases and J by 3 bases, leaving 16 bases between them. CDR3 size: 13 residues. The germline V gene has CDR1 KGHDR and CDR2 SFDVKD. In DNA form, the CDR3 reads TGTGCCCCCGTGGGGCGGGACGAAGAGACCCAGTACTTC. Its translation is CAPVGRDEETQYF.

This clonotype came up many times. This chain joins TRBV11-1 and TRBJ2-1; no reliable D call. The CDR3 length is 15 residues. Germline V lookup: CDR1 SGHAT, CDR2 FQDESV (reference sequence). V gave up 1 base and J gave up 0 bases, with 7 bases separating them. CDR3 region: CASSLEPDSYNEQFF. CDR3 coding DNA: TGTGCCAGCAGCTTAGAGCCAGACTCCTACAATGAGCAGTTCTTC. The full variable domain, rest sourced from reference TRBV11-1 and TRBJ2-1, is EAEVAQSPRYKITEKSQAVAFWCDPISGHATLYWYRQILGQGPELLVQFQDESVVDDSQLPKDRFSAERLKGVDSTLKIQPAELGDSAMYLCASSLEPDSYNEQFFGPGTRLTVL.

This clonotype has a count of ten or more. The chain combines TRBV30 with TRBJ1-2; no reliable D call. V was cut by 0 bases and J by 8 bases, with 10 bases left in between. This CDR3 is 12 amino acids long. The V gene's germline CDR1 is GTSNPN and CDR2 SVGIG (reference sequence). The CDR3 DNA reads TGTGCCTGGAGTGTAGGTGCAGACGGCTACACCTTC. It codes for CAWSVGADGYTF.

The genes are TRBV13 and TRBJ2-1; TRBD1 might be the D (6 bases). With 5 bases removed from V and 6 bases from J, the gap between germline ends came to 17 bases. This CDR3 has 15 amino acids. CDR1 and CDR2 (germline): PRHDT, FYEKMQ (reference sequence). CDR3 sequence: CASSPAGGTLNEQFF. CDR3 DNA sequence: TGTGCCAGCAGCCCCGCTGGGGGCACCCTCAATGAGCAGTTCTTC. Drawing the rest from reference TRBV13 and TRBJ2-1, the complete variable domain is AAGVIQSPRHLIKEKRETATLKCYPIPRHDTVYWYQQGPGQDPQFLISFYEKMQSDKGSIPDRFSAQQFSDYHSELNMSSLELGDSALYFCASSPAGGTLNEQFFGPGTRLTVL.

This clonotype was counted between two and nine times. The chain links TRBV6-5 to TRBJ2-1; 11 nucleotides align to TRBD2. CDR3 length equals 15 residues. The junction had 4 bases not matched to a gene; V was cut back by 2 bases and J by 7 bases. CDR1 and CDR2 from the germline V gene are MNHEY and SVGAGI. This chain's CDR3 is CASSYTLAGVNEQFF. DNA for the CDR3: TGTGCCAGCAGTTACACACTAGCGGGAGTAAATGAGCAGTTCTTC.

The chain employs TRBV4-1 and TRBJ2-1; D could derive from TRBD1 or TRBD2 (5 bases each). V was shortened by 1 base and J by 5 bases, with 15 bases between the two germline ends. The length of the CDR3 is 16 residues. Germline CDR1 reads MGHRA; CDR2 reads YSYEKL. The DNA of the CDR3 is TGCGCCAGCAGCCAAGCTGTGGGGACGACAAACAATGAGCAGTTCTTC. Its protein product is CASSQAVGTTNNEQFF.

This clonotype was counted only a few times. DNA of the CDR3: TGTGCCATCGGTATAACTAATGAAAAACTGTTTTTT. Protein sequence: CAIGITNEKLFF. The chain combines TRBV10-3 with TRBJ1-4; the D is unclear. From germline, CDR1 is ENHRY and CDR2 SYGVKD. V was cut by 8 bases and J by 1 base, with 5 bases left in between. The CDR3 has 12 residues.